A single sample is the source of the 8 T cell receptor beta chains below, sequenced in a study of technical replicates of blood from a few donors. Profiling relied on immunoSEQ multiplex PCR, and the TCRdb table lists in-frame clones only, not all of them. The data contain 60,000 to 75,000 clones, less than 98% of them seen just once; the ten biggest clones take up about 0.31%. Source material: T cells isolated from PBMCs. Every receptor here comes from a human donor in good health.

The chain combines TRBV5-1 with TRBJ2-1, with TRBD1 matching over 10 bases. J was trimmed by 7 bases and V by 4 bases; bases with no gene match: 5. CDR1 is SGHRS, CDR2 YFSETQ, per germline. This CDR3 spans 14 amino acids. The CDR3 bases are TGCGCCAGCAGCCAAAGGGACAGGGGAAATGAGCAGTTCTTC. Encoded protein: CASSQRDRGNEQFF.

The chain employs TRBV27 and TRBJ2-7, with 10 bases lining up with TRBD1. Germline V gene data show CDR1 as MNHEY and CDR2 as SMNVEV (reference sequence). The V and J ends lost 2 bases and 6 bases, in that order; junction bases with no gene match: 4. CDR3 length equals 14 residues. The CDR3 nucleotides read TGTGCCAGCAGTTTAGACAGGGGGCAGAGCGAGCAGTACTTC. Protein: CASSLDRGQSEQYF.

V usage is TRBV19 and J usage is TRBJ1-5, with 10 bases fitting TRBD1. The CDR3 extends over 14 amino acids. With 7 bases clipped from V and 7 bases from J, the junction kept 7 bases outside the gene matches. Germline loops: CDR1 LNHDA, CDR2 SQIVND (reference sequence). CDR3 in amino acids: CASIPGQGWQPQHF. The DNA for the CDR3 is TGTGCCAGTATCCCGGGACAGGGGTGGCAGCCCCAGCATTTT.

The chain has TRBV5-1 and TRBJ1-3, with D hard to call. Per germline, CDR1 SGHRS and CDR2 YFSETQ. This CDR3 comprises 14 residues. Trimming left V 0 bases short and J 4 bases short, with 8 bases between. The CDR3 sequence is CASSLVWPGNTIYF. DNA for the CDR3: TGCGCCAGCAGCTTGGTGTGGCCGGGAAACACCATATATTTT.

CDR3 amino acids: CASSETGSVGQPQHF. Written as DNA, the CDR3 is TGTGCCAGCAGCGAGACAGGGTCGGTAGGTCAGCCCCAGCATTTT. V usage is TRBV5-6 and J usage is TRBJ1-5; 7 nucleotides agree with TRBD1. Germline CDR1 and CDR2: SGHDT and YYEEEE. The CDR3 is 15 residues long. The J segment lost 6 bases and the V segment lost 4 bases, leaving 10 bases of the junction unmatched.

The genes are TRBV5-1 and TRBJ1-5, with D uncertain. The germline CDR1 and CDR2 sequences are SGHRS and YFSETQ. V dropped 4 bases and J dropped 0 bases, with 5 bases sitting between them. This CDR3 has 13 residues. The CDR3 DNA sequence: TGCGCCAGCAGCCTGTTTAGCAATCAGCCCCAGCATTTT. This encodes CASSLFSNQPQHF.

The rearrangement joins TRBV2 to TRBJ2-7, with TRBD2 identical over 13 bases. V was clipped by 8 bases and J by 0 bases; unmatched bases: 4. The CDR3 is made up of 15 amino acids. In germline, CDR1 is SNHLY, CDR2 FYNNEI. The CDR3 bases are TGTGCCAGCGGGGGGACTAGCGGGATCTCCTACGAGCAGTACTTC. Its translation: CASGGTSGISYEQYF.

This chain links TRBV9 with TRBJ1-1, with 7 bases aligning to TRBD1. Germline V gene lookup returns CDR1 SGDLS and CDR2 YYNGEE. This CDR3 contains 15 residues. Unmatched junction bases numbered 7, after V lost 3 bases and J lost 2 bases. CDR3 residues: CASSAQGTANTEAFF. The CDR3 nucleotides read TGTGCCAGCAGCGCCCAAGGGACAGCCAACACTGAAGCTTTCTTT.